A selection of T cell receptor beta chains follows, all from one sample in a study of cytomegalovirus exposure and HLA in healthy donors. Produced via immunoSEQ multiplex PCR; TCRdb's table is partial and in-frame only. This sample has around 100,000 clones, with around 75% found just once. What was sequenced was PBMCs. These receptors came from a man aged 45-65 years in good health and CMV-seronegative. Both conserved end residues are part of each CDR3. A D gene is named only where the DNA matches it firmly. Expanded clones get a size class; other rows say once, few or many, or leave the size out.

j_call,clone_size,v_call,d_call,cdr3_nt,cdr3_aa
TRBJ2-7,NA,TRBV27,NA,TGTGCCAGCGCCGGAGGGGCGGACTACGAGCAGTACTTC,CASAGGADYEQYF
TRBJ2-7,few,TRBV20-1,TRBD1,TGCAGGGCTGGGACAGTCTACGAGCAGTACTTC,CRAGTVYEQYF
TRBJ1-6,NA,TRBV30,TRBD1,TGTGCCTGGACAGTCGCGACAGGGGCCTCACCCCTCCACTTT,CAWTVATGASPLHF
TRBJ1-2,NA,TRBV2,TRBD1,TGTGCCAGCAGTCCCCTCGACAGGGCCAGCTATGGCTACACCTTC,CASSPLDRASYGYTF
TRBJ1-1,NA,TRBV28,NA,TGTGCCAGCAGTCTCCTGAGGGATGGGGTTATGAACACTGAAGCTTTCTTT,CASSLLRDGVMNTEAFF
TRBJ2-1,NA,TRBV28,TRBD2,TGTGCCAGCGCCCGGGGTAGCGGGAGGGCCCGGGACAATGAGCAGTTCTTC,CASARGSGRARDNEQFF
TRBJ2-2,NA,TRBV29-1,NA,TGCAGCGTCGCCCCTTTAGACATATCCACCGGGGAGCTGTTTTTT,CSVAPLDISTGELFF
TRBJ2-2,NA,TRBV29-1,NA,TGCAGCGTTGAAGGGCCGGGAGCCGCCGGGGAGCTGTTTTTT,CSVEGPGAAGELFF
TRBJ1-2,NA,TRBV10-1,NA,TGCGCCAGCACCCTAGTCTACACCTTC,CASTLVYTF
TRBJ2-7,few,TRBV5-6,NA,TGTGCCAGCAGCACCTACCCGACAGGTTTTTACGAGCAGTACTTC,CASSTYPTGFYEQYF
TRBJ2-3,NA,TRBV2,TRBD2,TGTGCCAGCAGTGTCCGGGGGGGGCGGACAGATACGCAGTATTTT,CASSVRGGRTDTQYF
TRBJ1-5,NA,TRBV21-1,NA,TGTGCCAGCGTACTAAAGGCGGGAAATAGCAATCAGCCCCAGCATTTT,CASVLKAGNSNQPQHF
TRBJ1-5,NA,TRBV18,TRBD1,TGTGCCAGCTCACCAGGGACAGATAGCAATCAGCCCCAGCATTTT,CASSPGTDSNQPQHF
TRBJ1-6,NA,TRBV14,NA,TGTGCCAGCAGCCAAGAGAGTTATTCACCCCTCCACTTT,CASSQESYSPLHF
TRBJ2-2,NA,TRBV7-2,TRBD2,TGTGCCAGCAGCTCATCAAGCGGGAGCGGCGGGGAGCTGTTTTTT,CASSSSSGSGGELFF
TRBJ1-1,NA,TRBV5-4,TRBD1,TGTGCCAGCAGTCGACAGGGGACAATGAACACTGAAGCTTTCTTT,CASSRQGTMNTEAFF
TRBJ2-7,NA,TRBV5-6,TRBD1,TGTGCCAGCAGAGATTCCCCGACAGGGAGCTCCTACGAGCAGTACTTC,CASRDSPTGSSYEQYF
TRBJ1-4,NA,TRBV6-5,NA,TGTGCCAGCACCACTACCCAGGGGATTGGAAAACTGTTTTTT,CASTTTQGIGKLFF
TRBJ2-7,NA,TRBV4-3,NA,TGCGCCAGCAGCCAAGATTCCGGGTCCGAGCAGTACTTC,CASSQDSGSEQYF
TRBJ2-1,NA,TRBV19,TRBD1,TGTGCCAGTAGTATGACAGGGTTCAAACCTGGTGAGCAGTTCTTC,CASSMTGFKPGEQFF
TRBJ1-1,NA,TRBV25-1,NA,TGTGCCAGCAGTGAAACGAAGGGGCCGATGAACACTGAAGCTTTCTTT,CASSETKGPMNTEAFF
TRBJ1-1,NA,TRBV9,NA,TGTGCCAGCAGCGTAGATGGAAGGAGGGACACTGAAGCTTTCTTT,CASSVDGRRDTEAFF
TRBJ2-2,NA,TRBV5-8,NA,TGTGCCAGCAGGGGCAGAAACCTACACACCGGGGAGCTGTTTTTT,CASRGRNLHTGELFF
TRBJ1-1,NA,TRBV7-8,TRBD1,TGTGCCAGCAGCCCGACAGGGCTTTCTGGGGCTTTCTTT,CASSPTGLSGAFF
TRBJ2-7,NA,TRBV15,TRBD1,TGTGCCCCTCGGACAGGGGGAAATAACGAGCAGTACTTC,CAPRTGGNNEQYF
TRBJ2-1,NA,TRBV11-2,TRBD2,TGTGCCAGCAGCTTTCTTGTTAGCGGGAGGAAGGATGAGCAGTTCTTC,CASSFLVSGRKDEQFF
TRBJ2-2,NA,TRBV2,TRBD2,TGTGCCAGCAGTGCCCTAGCGGGGACCGGGGAGCTGTTTTTT,CASSALAGTGELFF
TRBJ1-4,NA,TRBV6-1,TRBD1,TGTGCCAGCAGACCAAGCTGGACAGGAGAAAAACTGTTTTTT,CASRPSWTGEKLFF
TRBJ2-7,NA,TRBV28,TRBD1,TGTGCCAGCAGTTTAGCTGGCAGGGGGAACGAGCAGTACTTC,CASSLAGRGNEQYF
TRBJ1-6,NA,TRBV28,NA,TGTGCCAGCAGTTTGTCAAAGCCGGGTTCTATATCCCTCCACTTT,CASSLSKPGSISLHF
TRBJ1-4,few,TRBV30,NA,TGTGCCTGGAGTCCTGTGAGGATACCTAATGAAAAACTGTTTTTT,CAWSPVRIPNEKLFF
TRBJ2-3,NA,TRBV13,NA,TGTGCCAGCAGCTTCTCCAGGGGTCCAGATACGCAGTATTTT,CASSFSRGPDTQYF
TRBJ2-2,NA,TRBV6-5,NA,TGTGCCAGCAGTGTCTATTCGACCGGGGAGCTGTTTTTT,CASSVYSTGELFF
TRBJ1-5,NA,TRBV19,TRBD1,TGTGCCAGTACCCTGGACAGGGCAAAGAATCAGCCCCAGCATTTT,CASTLDRAKNQPQHF
TRBJ1-5,NA,TRBV2,TRBD1,TGTGCCAGCTGGGACAGGGAAAAGGGAAGTCAGCCCCAGCATTTT,CASWDREKGSQPQHF
TRBJ1-2,NA,TRBV25-1,NA,TGTGCCAGCAGTGAATGGGGGCGCGTTGGCTACACCTTC,CASSEWGRVGYTF
TRBJ1-2,NA,TRBV2,NA,TGTGCCACCTCCCTGAGGGTAAATAACTATGGCTACACCTTC,CATSLRVNNYGYTF
TRBJ2-3,NA,TRBV12-5,TRBD2,TGTGCTAGTGGTCCTGCCCCCACTAGCGGGGGGACAGATACGCAGTATTTT,CASGPAPTSGGTDTQYF
TRBJ2-5,NA,TRBV7-9,TRBD1,TGTGCCAGCAGCATGCAGGGACAGATACAAGAGACCCAGTACTTC,CASSMQGQIQETQYF
TRBJ1-4,NA,TRBV10-2,TRBD1,TGCGCCAGCAGTGTTACCGGGACAGGGGCCGAAAAACTGTTTTTT,CASSVTGTGAEKLFF
TRBJ2-7,NA,TRBV5-4,TRBD2,TGTGCCAGCAGCCCTAGGACTAGCGGGAGAGGCGAGCAGTACTTC,CASSPRTSGRGEQYF
TRBJ2-5,NA,TRBV2,NA,TGTGCCAGCAGTAGTACAAGGAGGGAAGAGACCCAGTACTTC,CASSSTRREETQYF
TRBJ1-3,NA,TRBV18,TRBD1,TGTGCCAGCTCACCGTCACTAATCACAGGGGCTTTGTCCGGAAACACCATATATTTT,CASSPSLITGALSGNTIYF
TRBJ2-3,few,TRBV19,TRBD1,TGTGCCAGTAGTAACCCTTTTCAGGGACAGGGAAGAGATACGCAGTATTTT,CASSNPFQGQGRDTQYF
TRBJ2-1,NA,TRBV2,TRBD2,TGTGCCGCGTCAGGGGGGACTAGCGGGGGGGCCTACAATGAGCAGTTCTTC,CAASGGTSGGAYNEQFF
TRBJ1-4,NA,TRBV28,NA,TGTGCCAGCAGTTTAAAGGGGCTTACTAATGAAAAACTGTTTTTT,CASSLKGLTNEKLFF
TRBJ1-1,NA,TRBV28,NA,TGTGCCAGCAGTCTACCCCCCCCTGAAGCTTTCTTT,CASSLPPPEAFF
TRBJ1-1,NA,TRBV5-4,NA,TGTGCCAGCAGCTTGGGCGGGGGGAGGAACACTGAAGCTTTCTTT,CASSLGGGRNTEAFF
TRBJ1-1,few,TRBV28,TRBD1,TGTGCCAGCAGTTTATCAGGGGGCGGGGGTCGCGCTGAAGCTTTCTTT,CASSLSGGGGRAEAFF
TRBJ2-1,NA,TRBV11-2,TRBD1,TGTGCCAGCAGCTTGAATGTAGGGGGCGCTTACAATGAGCAGTTCTTC,CASSLNVGGAYNEQFF
TRBJ2-2,NA,TRBV9,NA,TGTGCCAGCAGCGTTCGGAGTACCGGGGAGCTGTTTTTT,CASSVRSTGELFF
TRBJ2-7,NA,TRBV7-3,NA,TGTGCCAGCAGCTTAAATGACCGGGATGAGCAGTACTTC,CASSLNDRDEQYF
TRBJ2-1,NA,TRBV9,TRBD2,TGTGCCAGCAGCCGAAGGACTAGCGGGAGTAACGGCAATGAGCAGTTCTTC,CASSRRTSGSNGNEQFF
TRBJ1-2,NA,TRBV2,NA,TGTGCCAGCAGTCAGGACACCGTCTATGGCTACACCTTC,CASSQDTVYGYTF
TRBJ1-1,NA,TRBV4-3,NA,TGCGCCAGCAGCCAAGATTTCGACAGGAGCACTGAAGCTTTCTTT,CASSQDFDRSTEAFF